A selection of T cell receptor beta chains follows, all from one sample in a study of OX40 agonist ivuxolimab in advanced cancers. Assay: immunoSEQ multiplex PCR; the TCRdb copy retains only in-frame clones and omits some. The sample yields 70,000 to 75,000 clones, about 94% seen once. Specimen: CD4+ or CD8+ T cells sorted from blood, collected in a trial of the OX40 agonist ivuxolimab. The receptors stem from an adult with an advanced solid tumor such as melanoma, head and neck, liver or kidney cancer. The CDR3 runs from the conserved cysteine through the conserved F or W. D genes are given only for firm matches. Rows may omit the clone size; those that give it use once, few, many or a size class.

D gene: TRBD2
clone size: .
V gene: TRBV9
J gene: TRBJ2-7
CDR3 protein: CASSVTSGPFDYEQYF
CDR3 DNA: TGTGCCAGCAGCGTTACTAGCGGCCCTTTTGACTACGAGCAGTACTTC

D gene: .
clone size: once
V gene: TRBV27
J gene: TRBJ2-7
CDR3 protein: CASSWSRAAYEQYF
CDR3 DNA: TGTGCCAGCAGTTGGTCCAGAGCTGCCTACGAGCAGTACTTC

D gene: .
clone size: .
V gene: TRBV10-3
J gene: TRBJ1-1
CDR3 protein: CAISESQGSTEAFF
CDR3 DNA: TGTGCCATCAGTGAGTCGCAGGGATCCACTGAAGCTTTCTTT

D gene: .
clone size: .
V gene: TRBV12-5
J gene: TRBJ1-1
CDR3 protein: CASGAPPENTEAFF
CDR3 DNA: TGTGCTAGTGGTGCCCCCCCGGAGAACACTGAAGCTTTCTTT

D gene: .
clone size: .
V gene: TRBV10-3
J gene: TRBJ1-4
CDR3 protein: CAISESDNGDEKLFF
CDR3 DNA: TGTGCCATCAGTGAGTCGGACAACGGAGATGAAAAACTGTTTTTT

D gene: .
clone size: .
V gene: TRBV12-2
J gene: TRBJ2-4
CDR3 protein: CASRQGNIQYF
CDR3 DNA: TGTGCAAGTCGCCAAGGGAACATTCAGTACTTC

D gene: .
clone size: .
V gene: TRBV4-3
J gene: TRBJ1-2
CDR3 protein: CASSQDLRTALYGYTF
CDR3 DNA: TGCGCCAGCAGCCAAGATCTCCGGACAGCGCTCTATGGCTACACCTTC

D gene: .
clone size: .
V gene: TRBV4-1
J gene: TRBJ1-4
CDR3 protein: CASSPWTEVHEKLFF
CDR3 DNA: TGCGCCAGCAGCCCATGGACAGAGGTACATGAAAAACTGTTTTTT

D gene: TRBD1
clone size: .
V gene: TRBV6-5
J gene: TRBJ2-2
CDR3 protein: CASSGQGRTGELFF
CDR3 DNA: TGTGCCAGCAGTGGACAGGGTCGAACCGGGGAGCTGTTTTTT

D gene: .
clone size: .
V gene: TRBV5-1
J gene: TRBJ2-5
CDR3 protein: CASSFSGNQETQYF
CDR3 DNA: TGCGCCAGCAGCTTCAGCGGCAACCAAGAGACCCAGTACTTC

D gene: .
clone size: .
V gene: TRBV18
J gene: TRBJ2-7
CDR3 protein: CASSPNPTYEQYF
CDR3 DNA: TGTGCCAGCTCACCAAACCCCACCTACGAGCAGTACTTC

D gene: TRBD2
clone size: .
V gene: TRBV18
J gene: TRBJ2-1
CDR3 protein: CASSSQLAGAHNEQFF
CDR3 DNA: TGTGCCAGCTCATCCCAACTAGCGGGAGCACACAATGAGCAGTTCTTC

D gene: .
clone size: .
V gene: TRBV11-2
J gene: TRBJ2-7
CDR3 protein: CASSLSRPATMYF
CDR3 DNA: TGTGCCAGCAGCTTATCTCGTCCGGCAACCATGTACTTC

D gene: TRBD1
clone size: .
V gene: TRBV6-1
J gene: TRBJ1-3
CDR3 protein: CASRTGGAGNTIYF
CDR3 DNA: TGTGCCAGCAGGACAGGGGGCGCCGGAAACACCATATATTTT

D gene: .
clone size: .
V gene: TRBV5-1
J gene: TRBJ2-3
CDR3 protein: CASSLPLADLTDTQYF
CDR3 DNA: TGCGCCAGCAGCTTGCCCCTAGCAGACCTCACAGATACGCAGTATTTT

D gene: TRBD2
clone size: once
V gene: TRBV5-1
J gene: TRBJ2-3
CDR3 protein: CASSLVAGGADTQYF
CDR3 DNA: TGCGCCAGCAGCTTGGTTGCGGGAGGGGCAGATACGCAGTATTTT

D gene: .
clone size: .
V gene: TRBV19
J gene: TRBJ1-1
CDR3 protein: CASRRGGQLNTEAFF
CDR3 DNA: TGTGCCAGTAGGAGGGGGGGACAATTGAACACTGAAGCTTTCTTT

D gene: TRBD2
clone size: .
V gene: TRBV5-5
J gene: TRBJ2-1
CDR3 protein: CASRTSGSSYNEQFF
CDR3 DNA: TGTGCCAGCAGGACTAGCGGGAGCTCCTACAATGAGCAGTTCTTC

D gene: .
clone size: .
V gene: TRBV19
J gene: TRBJ2-7
CDR3 protein: CASRKVDGSSYEQYF
CDR3 DNA: TGTGCCAGTAGGAAAGTGGACGGTTCCTCCTACGAGCAGTACTTC

D gene: TRBD2
clone size: once
V gene: TRBV15
J gene: TRBJ2-7
CDR3 protein: CATSRDWSSGNYEQYF
CDR3 DNA: TGTGCCACCAGCAGAGATTGGTCTAGCGGCAACTACGAGCAGTACTTC

D gene: TRBD1
clone size: .
V gene: TRBV19
J gene: TRBJ1-4
CDR3 protein: CASSKDRGGNEKLFF
CDR3 DNA: TGTGCCAGTAGCAAAGACAGGGGCGGGAATGAAAAACTGTTTTTT

D gene: TRBD1
clone size: .
V gene: TRBV7-2
J gene: TRBJ2-7
CDR3 protein: CASSLGQGAYEQYF
CDR3 DNA: TGTGCCAGCAGCTTAGGACAGGGGGCTTACGAGCAGTACTTC

D gene: .
clone size: .
V gene: TRBV5-1
J gene: TRBJ2-3
CDR3 protein: CASSLSSASTDTQYF
CDR3 DNA: TGCGCCAGCAGCTTGTCTAGCGCTAGCACAGATACGCAGTATTTT

D gene: TRBD2
clone size: .
V gene: TRBV18
J gene: TRBJ2-3
CDR3 protein: CASSPGLAGRTDTQYF
CDR3 DNA: TGTGCCAGCTCACCGGGGCTAGCGGGACGCACAGATACGCAGTATTTT

D gene: TRBD1
clone size: once
V gene: TRBV5-1
J gene: TRBJ2-7
CDR3 protein: CASTPGQGVLDEQYF
CDR3 DNA: TGCGCCAGCACCCCAGGACAGGGGGTGCTCGACGAGCAGTACTTC

D gene: .
clone size: .
V gene: TRBV5-4
J gene: TRBJ2-2
CDR3 protein: CASSTDRHTGELFF
CDR3 DNA: TGTGCCAGCAGCACGGACAGACACACCGGGGAGCTGTTTTTT

D gene: .
clone size: .
V gene: TRBV7-9
J gene: TRBJ2-7
CDR3 protein: CASSLGTGSYEQYF
CDR3 DNA: TGTGCCAGCAGCTTGGGGACCGGCTCCTACGAGCAGTACTTC

D gene: .
clone size: .
V gene: TRBV6-5
J gene: TRBJ2-7
CDR3 protein: CASSRDADYEQYF
CDR3 DNA: TGTGCCAGCAGTCGGGACGCGGACTACGAGCAGTACTTC

D gene: .
clone size: .
V gene: TRBV5-1
J gene: TRBJ2-6
CDR3 protein: CASSLEGTGANVLTF
CDR3 DNA: TGCGCCAGCAGCTTGGAAGGGACTGGGGCCAACGTCCTGACTTTC

D gene: .
clone size: .
V gene: TRBV19
J gene: TRBJ1-3
CDR3 protein: CASRTRASGNTIYF
CDR3 DNA: TGTGCCAGTAGGACCCGGGCTAGTGGAAACACCATATATTTT

D gene: .
clone size: .
V gene: TRBV11-2
J gene: TRBJ2-7
CDR3 protein: CASSLDVGSTYEQYF
CDR3 DNA: TGTGCCAGCAGCTTAGACGTTGGCAGCACCTACGAGCAGTACTTC

D gene: .
clone size: .
V gene: TRBV14
J gene: TRBJ2-3
CDR3 protein: CASSQGARSTDTQYF
CDR3 DNA: TGTGCCAGCAGCCAAGGCGCTAGAAGCACAGATACGCAGTATTTT

D gene: TRBD2
clone size: .
V gene: TRBV9
J gene: TRBJ2-2
CDR3 protein: CASSPRLAGVTGELFF
CDR3 DNA: TGTGCCAGCAGCCCCCGACTAGCGGGAGTAACCGGGGAGCTGTTTTTT

D gene: .
clone size: .
V gene: TRBV10-3
J gene: TRBJ1-2
CDR3 protein: CAISESRGTKGYTF
CDR3 DNA: TGTGCCATCAGTGAGTCGAGGGGGACAAAAGGCTACACCTTC

D gene: .
clone size: .
V gene: TRBV2
J gene: TRBJ1-5
CDR3 protein: CASRQGYSNQPQHF
CDR3 DNA: TGTGCCAGCAGACAGGGATATAGCAATCAGCCCCAGCATTTT

D gene: .
clone size: .
V gene: TRBV2
J gene: TRBJ2-7
CDR3 protein: CASSPGAVNYGQYF
CDR3 DNA: TGTGCCAGCAGTCCCGGGGCGGTAAACTACGGGCAGTACTTC

D gene: TRBD2
clone size: .
V gene: TRBV19
J gene: TRBJ2-1
CDR3 protein: CASSIRLAGSDEQFF
CDR3 DNA: TGTGCCAGTAGTATACGGCTAGCGGGAAGCGATGAGCAGTTCTTC

D gene: .
clone size: .
V gene: TRBV6-6
J gene: TRBJ1-1
CDR3 protein: CASRKGESGTTEAFF
CDR3 DNA: TGTGCCAGCAGGAAGGGGGAATCGGGGACCACTGAAGCTTTCTTT

D gene: .
clone size: .
V gene: TRBV5-1
J gene: TRBJ1-1
CDR3 protein: CASSLPDVTEAFF
CDR3 DNA: TGCGCCAGCAGCTTGCCAGATGTCACTGAAGCTTTCTTT

D gene: .
clone size: .
V gene: TRBV28
J gene: TRBJ2-5
CDR3 protein: CASSLWGNQETQYF
CDR3 DNA: TGTGCCAGCAGTTTATGGGGGAACCAAGAGACCCAGTACTTC

D gene: .
clone size: .
V gene: TRBV19
J gene: TRBJ1-5
CDR3 protein: CASSIGSGEGQPQHF
CDR3 DNA: TGTGCCAGTAGTATTGGTTCAGGGGAAGGTCAGCCCCAGCATTTT

D gene: TRBD1
clone size: few
V gene: TRBV9
J gene: TRBJ1-2
CDR3 protein: CASSVQGADYGYTF
CDR3 DNA: TGTGCCAGCAGCGTACAGGGGGCTGACTATGGCTACACCTTC

D gene: TRBD1
clone size: .
V gene: TRBV30
J gene: TRBJ2-3
CDR3 protein: CAWSRPGQGFTDTQYF
CDR3 DNA: TGTGCCTGGAGTCGACCGGGACAGGGATTCACAGATACGCAGTATTTT

D gene: .
clone size: .
V gene: TRBV6-5
J gene: TRBJ1-5
CDR3 protein: CASSPVFEGQPQHF
CDR3 DNA: TGTGCCAGCAGTCCTGTTTTCGAGGGGCAGCCCCAGCATTTT

D gene: TRBD1
clone size: .
V gene: TRBV7-9
J gene: TRBJ1-1
CDR3 protein: CASRTGGNTEAFF
CDR3 DNA: TGTGCCAGTAGGACAGGGGGCAACACTGAAGCTTTCTTT

D gene: TRBD2
clone size: once
V gene: TRBV5-1
J gene: TRBJ2-1
CDR3 protein: CASTTSGSGNEQFF
CDR3 DNA: TGCGCCAGCACGACTAGCGGGAGTGGGAATGAGCAGTTCTTC

D gene: TRBD1
clone size: .
V gene: TRBV6-1
J gene: TRBJ2-7
CDR3 protein: CASTHGTVLYEQYF
CDR3 DNA: TGTGCCAGCACCCATGGGACAGTCCTCTACGAGCAGTACTTC